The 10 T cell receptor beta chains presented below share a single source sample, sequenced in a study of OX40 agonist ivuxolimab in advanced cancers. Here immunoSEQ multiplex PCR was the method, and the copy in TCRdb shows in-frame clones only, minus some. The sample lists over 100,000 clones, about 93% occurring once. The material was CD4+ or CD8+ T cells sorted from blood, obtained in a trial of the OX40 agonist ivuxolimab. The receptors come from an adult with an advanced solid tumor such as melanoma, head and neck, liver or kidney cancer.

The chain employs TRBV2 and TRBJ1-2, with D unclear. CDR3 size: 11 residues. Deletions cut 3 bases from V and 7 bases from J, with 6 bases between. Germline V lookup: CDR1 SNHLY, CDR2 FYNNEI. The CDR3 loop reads CASSDSFGYTF. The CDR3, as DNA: TGTGCCAGCAGTGACAGTTTTGGCTACACCTTC. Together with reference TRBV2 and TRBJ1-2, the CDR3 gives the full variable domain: EPEVTQTPSHQVTQMGQEVILRCVPISNHLYFYWYRQILGQKVEFLVSFYNNEISEKSEIFDDQFSVERPDGSNFTLKIRSTKLEDSAMYFCASSDSFGYTFGSGTRLTVV.

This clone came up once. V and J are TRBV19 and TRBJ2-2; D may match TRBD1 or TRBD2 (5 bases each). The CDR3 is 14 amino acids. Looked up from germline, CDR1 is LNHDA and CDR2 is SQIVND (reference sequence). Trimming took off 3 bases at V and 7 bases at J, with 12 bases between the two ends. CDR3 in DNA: TGTGCCAGTAGTATCCCTCGGGGCGGCGGGGAGCTGTTTTTT. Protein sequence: CASSIPRGGGELFF.

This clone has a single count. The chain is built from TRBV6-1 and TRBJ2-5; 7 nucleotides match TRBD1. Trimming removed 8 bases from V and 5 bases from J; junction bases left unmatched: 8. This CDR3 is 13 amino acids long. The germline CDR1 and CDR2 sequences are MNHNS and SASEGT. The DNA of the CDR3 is TGTGCCAGCTCTAGGGGGCACGGGGAGACCCAGTACTTC. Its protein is CASSRGHGETQYF.

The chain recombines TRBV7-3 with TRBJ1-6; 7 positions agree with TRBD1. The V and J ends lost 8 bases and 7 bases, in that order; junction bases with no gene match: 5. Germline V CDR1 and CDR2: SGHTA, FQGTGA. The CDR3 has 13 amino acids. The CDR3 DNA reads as TGTGCCAGCGGGCAGGGGGGGAATTCACCCCTCCACTTT. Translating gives CASGQGGNSPLHF. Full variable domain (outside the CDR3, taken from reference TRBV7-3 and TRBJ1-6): GAGVSQTPSNKVTEKGKYVELRCDPISGHTALYWYRQSLGQGPEFLIYFQGTGAADDSGLPNDRFFAVRPEGSVSTLKIQRTERGDSAVYLCASGQGGNSPLHFGNGTRLTVT.

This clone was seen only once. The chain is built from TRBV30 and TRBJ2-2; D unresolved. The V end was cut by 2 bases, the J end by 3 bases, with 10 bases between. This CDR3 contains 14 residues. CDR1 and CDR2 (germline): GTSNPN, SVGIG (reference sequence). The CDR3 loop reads CAWSTTLDTGELFF. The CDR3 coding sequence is TGTGCCTGGAGTACTACATTGGACACCGGGGAGCTGTTTTTT.

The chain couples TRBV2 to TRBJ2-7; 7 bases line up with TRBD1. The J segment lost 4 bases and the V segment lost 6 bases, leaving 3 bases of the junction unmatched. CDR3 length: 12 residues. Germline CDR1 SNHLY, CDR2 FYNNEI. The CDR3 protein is CASRGTVYEQYF. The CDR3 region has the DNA TGTGCCAGCAGGGGGACAGTGTACGAGCAGTACTTC.

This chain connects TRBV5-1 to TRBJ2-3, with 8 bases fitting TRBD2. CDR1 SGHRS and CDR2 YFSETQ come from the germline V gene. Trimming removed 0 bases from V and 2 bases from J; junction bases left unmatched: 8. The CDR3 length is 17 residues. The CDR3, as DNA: TGCGCCAGCAGCTTGGGAGGCGGGGGGCCAAACACAGATACGCAGTATTTT. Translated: CASSLGGGGPNTDTQYF.

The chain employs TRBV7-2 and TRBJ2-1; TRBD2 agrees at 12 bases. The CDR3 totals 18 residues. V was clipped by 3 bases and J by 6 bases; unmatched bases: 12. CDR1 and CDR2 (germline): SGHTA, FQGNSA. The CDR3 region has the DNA TGTGCCAGCAGCTTCTTCCAACCCACTAGCGGGAGGACCAATGAGCAGTTCTTC. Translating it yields CASSFFQPTSGRTNEQFF.

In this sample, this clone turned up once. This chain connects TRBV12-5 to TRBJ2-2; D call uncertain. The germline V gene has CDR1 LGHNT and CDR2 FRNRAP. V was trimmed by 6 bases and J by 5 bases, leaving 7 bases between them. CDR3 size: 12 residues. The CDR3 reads CASGGLTGELFF. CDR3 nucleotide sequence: TGTGCTAGTGGGGGCCTTACCGGGGAGCTGTTTTTT.

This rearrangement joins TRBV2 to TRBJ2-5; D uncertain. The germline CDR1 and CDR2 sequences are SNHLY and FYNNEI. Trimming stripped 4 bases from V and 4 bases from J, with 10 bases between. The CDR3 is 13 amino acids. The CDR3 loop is CASSVELGETQYF. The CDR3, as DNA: TGTGCCAGCAGTGTGGAGCTGGGAGAGACCCAGTACTTC.